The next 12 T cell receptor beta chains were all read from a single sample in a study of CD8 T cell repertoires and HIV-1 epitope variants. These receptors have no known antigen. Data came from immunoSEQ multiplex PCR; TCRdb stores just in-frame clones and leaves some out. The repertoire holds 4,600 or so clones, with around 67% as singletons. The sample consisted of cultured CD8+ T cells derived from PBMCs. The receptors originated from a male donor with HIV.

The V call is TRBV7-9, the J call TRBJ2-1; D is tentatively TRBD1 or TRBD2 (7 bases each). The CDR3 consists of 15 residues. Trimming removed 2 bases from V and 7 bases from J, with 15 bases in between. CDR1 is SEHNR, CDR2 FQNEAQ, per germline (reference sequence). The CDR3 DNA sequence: TGTGCCAGCAGCTTATCTCTTCAGGGGGGGAATGAGCAGTTCTTC. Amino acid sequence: CASSLSLQGGNEQFF.

In DNA, the CDR3 is TGTGCCAGCAGTGGGAATGACGGCCCCTCCTACAATGAGCAGTTCTTC. The encoded protein is CASSGNDGPSYNEQFF. V gene TRBV25-1 combines with J gene TRBJ2-1; D is ambiguous. The CDR3 consists of 16 residues. Germline loops: CDR1 MGHDK, CDR2 SYGVNS. V lost 4 bases and J 0 bases, leaving 13 bases between the germline ends.

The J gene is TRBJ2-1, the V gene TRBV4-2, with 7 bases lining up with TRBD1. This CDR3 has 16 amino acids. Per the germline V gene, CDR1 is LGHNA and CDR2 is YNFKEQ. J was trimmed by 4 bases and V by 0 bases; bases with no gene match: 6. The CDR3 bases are TGTGCCAGCAGCCAAGACTGGGACAGATCGTACAATGAGCAGTTCTTC. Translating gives CASSQDWDRSYNEQFF.

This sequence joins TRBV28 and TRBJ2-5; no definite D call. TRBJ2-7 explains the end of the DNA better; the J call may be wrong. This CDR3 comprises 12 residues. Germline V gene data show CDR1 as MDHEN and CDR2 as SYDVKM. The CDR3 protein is CASSSDSYEQYF. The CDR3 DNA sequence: TGTGCCAGCAGTTCAGACTCCTACGAGCAGTACTTC.

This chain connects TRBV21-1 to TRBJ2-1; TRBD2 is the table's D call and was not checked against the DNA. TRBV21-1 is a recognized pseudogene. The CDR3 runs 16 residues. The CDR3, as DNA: TGTGCCAGCAGCAATGAGAACGGGGGGGTATCCAGTGAGCAGTTCTTC. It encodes CASSNENGGVSSEQFF.

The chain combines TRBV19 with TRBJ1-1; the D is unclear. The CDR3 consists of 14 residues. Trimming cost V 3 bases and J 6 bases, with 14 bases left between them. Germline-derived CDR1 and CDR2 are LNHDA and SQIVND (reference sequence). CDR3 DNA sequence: TGTGCCAGTAGTATTAGAGGGATGGTAGCTGAAGCTTTCTTT. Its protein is CASSIRGMVAEAFF.

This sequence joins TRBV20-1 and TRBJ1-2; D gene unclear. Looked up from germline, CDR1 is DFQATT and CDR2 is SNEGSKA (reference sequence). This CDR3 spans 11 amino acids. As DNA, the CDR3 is TGCAGCCGGCCGGAGGGCTATGGCTACACCTTC. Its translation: CSRPEGYGYTF.

This CDR3 reads CASSEGHHRGNTGELFF. The CDR3 DNA reads as TGTGCCAGCAGTGAAGGTCATCACAGGGGGAACACCGGGGAGCTGTTTTTT. The genes are TRBV2 and TRBJ2-2; 7 bases fit TRBD1. Germline trimming cut 1 base from V and 1 base from J; bases unmatched to any gene: 6. The germline V gene encodes CDR1 SNHLY and CDR2 FYNNEI. The CDR3 spans 17 residues.

The CDR3, as DNA: TGTGCCAGCAGCCTGGACAGGGGGAGCAATCAGCCCCAGCATTTT. It translates to CASSLDRGSNQPQHF. The V call is TRBV5-4, the J call TRBJ1-5; 10 bases align to TRBD1. The CDR3 totals 15 residues. With 4 bases clipped from V and 1 base from J, the junction kept 2 bases outside the gene matches. CDR1 and CDR2 (germline): SGHNT, YYREEE (reference sequence).

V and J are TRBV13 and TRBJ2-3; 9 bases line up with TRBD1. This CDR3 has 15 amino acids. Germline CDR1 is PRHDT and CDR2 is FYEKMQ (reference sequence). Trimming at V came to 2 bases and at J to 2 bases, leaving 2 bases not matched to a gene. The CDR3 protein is CASSLRDRATDTQYF. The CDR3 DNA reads TGTGCCAGCAGCTTAAGGGACAGGGCCACAGATACGCAGTATTTT.

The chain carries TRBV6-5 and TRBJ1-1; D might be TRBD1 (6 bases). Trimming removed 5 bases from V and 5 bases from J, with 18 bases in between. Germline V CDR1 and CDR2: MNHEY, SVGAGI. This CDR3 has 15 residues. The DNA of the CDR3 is TGTGCCAGCAGTCGACAAACAGGGCTACGAACTGAAGCTTTCTTT. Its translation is CASSRQTGLRTEAFF.

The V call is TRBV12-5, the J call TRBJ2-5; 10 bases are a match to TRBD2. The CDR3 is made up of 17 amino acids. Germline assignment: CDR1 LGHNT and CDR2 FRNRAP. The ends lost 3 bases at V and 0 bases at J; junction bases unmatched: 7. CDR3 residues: CASGFGVAGGHQETQYF. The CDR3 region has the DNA TGTGCTAGTGGTTTTGGGGTAGCGGGAGGACACCAAGAGACCCAGTACTTC.